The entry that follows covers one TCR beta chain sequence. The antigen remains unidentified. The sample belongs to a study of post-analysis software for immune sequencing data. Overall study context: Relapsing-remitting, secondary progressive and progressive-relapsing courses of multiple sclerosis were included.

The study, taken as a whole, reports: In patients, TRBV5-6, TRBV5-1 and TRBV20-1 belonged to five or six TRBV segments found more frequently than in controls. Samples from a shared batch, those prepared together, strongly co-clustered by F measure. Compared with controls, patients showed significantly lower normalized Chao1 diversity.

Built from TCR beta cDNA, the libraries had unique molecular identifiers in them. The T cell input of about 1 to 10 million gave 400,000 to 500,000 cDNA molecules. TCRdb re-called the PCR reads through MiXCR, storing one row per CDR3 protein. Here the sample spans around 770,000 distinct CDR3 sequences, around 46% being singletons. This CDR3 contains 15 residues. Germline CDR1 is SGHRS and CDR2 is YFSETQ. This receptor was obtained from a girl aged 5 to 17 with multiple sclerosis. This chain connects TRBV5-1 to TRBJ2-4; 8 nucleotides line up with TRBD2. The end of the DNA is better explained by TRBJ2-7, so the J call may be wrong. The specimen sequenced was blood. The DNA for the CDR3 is TGCGCCAGCAGCTTGGAGATAGCGGGAACCTACGAGCAGTACTTC. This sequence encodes CASSLEIAGTYEQYF.